This TCR beta chain originates from a study of OX40 agonist ivuxolimab in advanced cancers. On the study more broadly: Ivuxolimab, an agonistic anti-OX40 (CD134) antibody, was given to patients. Partial responses were achieved by three patients, of whom one had hepatocellular carcinoma and two had cutaneous melanoma.

This clone was detected a few times. The antigen remains undetermined. V dropped 4 bases and J dropped 5; count of bases not matched to a gene: 18. The CDR3 contains 18 residues. Germline CDR1 is SGHTA and CDR2 is FQGNSA. General study findings and limits: Partial responders treated at 0.1-3.0 mg/kg exhibited clonal expansion among the lowest measured.

Sequenced by immunoSEQ multiplex PCR; TCRdb stores in-frame clones only, minus some. The table lists under 80,000 clones, 65% to 85% of them singletons. Sequenced here: CD4+ or CD8+ T cells sorted from blood, sampled in a trial of the OX40 agonist ivuxolimab. V and J are TRBV7-2 and TRBJ2-5, with 8 bases identical to TRBD2. The TCR originated in an adult with an advanced solid tumor such as melanoma, head and neck, liver or kidney cancer. DNA of the CDR3: TGTGCCAGCAGCTCGATATTATGGGGTAGCGGGGACGGGGAGACCCAGTACTTC. The encoded protein is CASSSILWGSGDGETQYF.